These 26 T cell receptor beta chains originate from one sample sequenced in a study of tumor-infiltrating lymphocytes in primary liver carcinoma (dated by TCRdb to 2016 to 2017). These reads were obtained on an Illumina HiSeq 2500. TCRbeta-specific cDNA was reverse-transcribed from 500 ng total RNA using a constant-region primer and ProtoScript II reverse transcriptase. TCRbeta libraries were built with three nested multiplex PCR rounds, a slightly modified ARM-PCR procedure. The first two PCR rounds used multiplex TRBV1-TRBV30 forward primers with a Cbeta reverse primer, each for 10 to 11 cycles. Clones were called with MiXCR by TCRdb after fastp trimmed the public reads at Q25, and only in-frame beta chains were retained. One record per CDR3 amino acid sequence lists the most common genes and DNA. This sample is represented by about 100,000 distinct CDR3 sequences; 55% to 80% of them were singletons. The ten top clones hold roughly an eighth of the sample.

Without any cell sorting, total RNA and DNA were extracted together from around 18-30 mg of bulk tissue using the AllPrep DNA/RNA mini kit. The specimen was liver tumor tissue from sampling region 2. The meaning of the sample's cell subset or site label: tumor region T2, inferior pole. The receptor set was obtained from a woman in her sixties with primary liver carcinoma and hepatitis B virus infection.

This clonotype was recorded many times. The V gene is TRBV12-3 or TRBV12-4, the J gene TRBJ1-1, with TRBD1 matching over 9 bases. The CDR3 runs to 17 residues. V shed 2 bases, J shed 4 bases, and the junction held 11 bases outside the gene matches. This CDR3 reads CASSLIPGQGSGTEAFF. The CDR3 region has the DNA TGTGCCAGCAGTTTAATACCGGGACAGGGTAGCGGCACTGAAGCTTTCTTT.

This clonotype was detected only a few times. This may be a read error, as it is one base from a much larger clone. This chain links TRBV14 with TRBJ1-3, with 8 bases identical to TRBD1. Losses at the gene ends were 2 bases for V and 0 bases for J; bases not matched to a gene: 3. CDR3 length equals 16 residues. Germline values: CDR1 SGHDN, CDR2 FVKESK. In DNA form, the CDR3 reads TGTGCCAGCAGCCAAAATCAGGGGGCCTCTGGAAACACCATATATTTT. Amino acids: CASSQNQGASGNTIYF.

Worth noting for this clonotype: A read error may produce the germline difference seen at one junction end. This chain uses TRBV11-2 with TRBJ2-2; D unresolved. The CDR3 length is 15 residues. Germline loops: CDR1 SGHAT, CDR2 FQNNGV. CDR3 residues: CASIPPQGPTGELFF. CDR3 in DNA: TGCGCCAGCATCCCTCCTCAAGGACCGACCGGGGAGCTGTTTTTT.

The J gene is TRBJ2-7, the V gene TRBV28, with D perhaps TRBD1 (7 bases). The ends were cut back, 3 bases at V and 1 base at J, with 13 bases in the middle. Germline V CDR1 and CDR2: MDHEN, SYDVKM. The CDR3 runs to 15 residues. This chain's CDR3 is CASSFLQGGSYEQYF. CDR3 sequence (DNA): TGTGCCAGCAGTTTTCTCCAGGGGGGATCCTACGAGCAGTACTTC.

The table lists this clonotype with a few counts. A much larger clone differs from this one at a single base, so this may be a read error. The chain is built from TRBV5-6 and TRBJ1-1, with TRBD1 matching over 10 bases. The ends lost 5 bases at V and 0 bases at J; junction bases unmatched: 13. Germline CDR1 reads SGHDT; CDR2 reads YYEEEE. The CDR3 has 18 residues. For the CDR3, the DNA is TGTGCCAGCAGATACCGTAGGACAGGGGGGAGTATGAACACTGAAGCTTTCTTT. It codes for CASRYRRTGGSMNTEAFF.

The rearrangement uses TRBV29-1 and TRBJ2-3; TRBD2 is a possible D gene (5 bases). Trimming cost V 8 bases and J 4 bases, with 19 bases left between them. The CDR3 extends over 14 amino acids. CDR1 is SQVTM, CDR2 ANQGSEA, per germline. This CDR3 is CSIERAERADTQYF. As DNA, the CDR3 is TGCAGCATCGAGCGAGCGGAGCGCGCAGATACGCAGTATTTT.

A few counts support this clonotype. The V and J genes are TRBV7-9 and TRBJ2-5, with a tentative D call TRBD1 (6 bases). The CDR3 length is 14 residues. Trimming left V 1 base short and J 2 bases short, with 8 bases between. Looked up from germline, CDR1 is SEHNR and CDR2 is FQNEAQ (reference sequence). CDR3 DNA: TGTGCCAGCAGCTTAGGGACAGCTCAAGAGACCCAGTACTTC. Translating it yields CASSLGTAQETQYF.

This clonotype was observed once. The junction and the germline gene differ at one end; a read error may be behind it. J is TRBJ2-2 and V is TRBV6-5, with 14 nucleotides matching TRBD2. CDR3 length: 17 residues. Germline CDR1 and CDR2: MNHEY and SVGAGI. The CDR3, as DNA: TGTGCTAGCAGTCGGTCGGGACTAGCGGGAGACACCGGGGTGCTGTTTTTT. It specifies CASSRSGLAGDTGVLFF.

The rearrangement uses TRBV6-2 or TRBV6-3 and TRBJ1-5; D ambiguous. The CDR3 is 13 amino acids. Germline values: CDR1 MNHEY, CDR2 SVGEGT. V was clipped by 11 bases and J by 5 bases, with 16 bases between them. This CDR3 is CAGKFQDDQPQHF. DNA for the CDR3: TGTGCCGGCAAATTTCAGGACGATCAGCCCCAGCATTTT.

The table lists this clonotype with many counts. CDR3 bases: TGCGCCAGCAGCTTGGCCTCAGGGCACACTGAAGCTTTCTTT. Translation: CASSLASGHTEAFF. The chain carries TRBV5-1 and TRBJ1-1; D possibly corresponds to TRBD1 (5 bases). Germline assignment: CDR1 SGHRS and CDR2 YFSETQ. Trimming left V 0 bases short and J 3 bases short, with 9 bases between. The CDR3 covers 14 residues.

The chain recombines TRBV11-2 with TRBJ2-6; D is perhaps TRBD1 (5 bases). The CDR3 length is 15 residues. Germline CDR1 is SGHAT and CDR2 is FQNNGV. Trimming took off 6 bases at V and 18 bases at J, with 27 bases between the two ends. CDR3 region: CASRDQGAGANIPTF. Here the CDR3 DNA reads TGTGCCAGCAGGGACCAGGGCGCTGGGGCCAACATCCCGACTTTC.

In regard to this clonotype: At one of its ends the junction is not consistent with the germline gene, which may arise from a read error. The chain links TRBV11-2 to TRBJ2-3; TRBD2 agrees at 7 bases. The germline V gene has CDR1 SGHAT and CDR2 FQNNGV. The CDR3 is 15 amino acids. CDR3 loop: CTSSFGLGRTGTQYF. The CDR3 bases are TGTACCAGCAGCTTCGGACTAGGACGCACAGGTACGCAATATTTT.

The V gene is TRBV6-5, the J gene TRBJ1-2; TRBD1 agrees at 8 bases. The CDR3 is 17 residues long. Trimming took 5 bases from V and 6 from J; bases not matched to a gene: 17. Germline V CDR1 and CDR2: MNHEY, SVGAGI. The CDR3 nucleotides are TGTGCCAGCAGTCCTTATAAGACAGGGGAGAGTCCTAATGGCTACACCTTC. Translating it yields CASSPYKTGESPNGYTF.

As regards this clonotype: The conserved closing phenylalanine or tryptophan is absent in this CDR3, likely reflecting a read error. The rearrangement joins TRBV11-2 to TRBJ2-5; possibly TRBD2 for D (6 bases). V lost 8 bases, J lost 4 bases, and 17 bases lay in between. Germline values: CDR1 SGHAT, CDR2 FQNNGV. The CDR3 loop spans 14 amino acids. CDR3 nucleotides: TGTGCCAGCTGTTCCACCGGCGGGATAGAGACCCAGTACTCC. Protein product: CASCSTGGIETQYS.

The chain is built from TRBV6-1 and TRBJ2-7; D call uncertain. CDR3 length: 13 amino acids. CDR1 is MNHNS, CDR2 SASEGT, per germline. Trimming stripped 8 bases from V and 3 bases from J, with 14 bases between. CDR3 residues: CASETGNGYEQYF. The CDR3 coding sequence is TGTGCCAGCGAGACTGGGAACGGCTACGAGCAGTACTTC.

On this clonotype: A read error is possible here, since a much larger clone lies one base away. The chain recombines TRBV2 with TRBJ1-6; D uncertain. The CDR3 has 14 residues. CDR1 SNHLY and CDR2 FYNNEI come from the germline V gene. In nucleotides, the CDR3 is TGTACCAGCAGTGAAAGGCGAGGAAATTCACCCCTCCACTTT. The encoded protein is CTSSERRGNSPLHF.

The chain carries TRBV29-1 and TRBJ2-2; the match to TRBD1 covers 8 bases. Losses at the gene ends were 6 bases for V and 4 bases for J; bases not matched to a gene: 1. CDR1 and CDR2 (germline): SQVTM, ANQGSEA. The CDR3 loop spans 12 amino acids. CDR3 nucleotides: TGCAGCGTCGGACAGGGCACCGGGGAGCTGTTTTTT. Its protein product is CSVGQGTGELFF.

In regard to this clonotype: The CDR3 does not close with the conserved phenylalanine or tryptophan, likely indicating a read error. The chain joins TRBV11-2 to TRBJ2-2; tentatively, D is TRBD2 (6 bases). In germline, CDR1 is SGHAT, CDR2 FQNNGV. The CDR3 has 16 amino acids. Trimming left V 3 bases short and J 4 bases short, with 15 bases between. The CDR3 DNA follows: TGTGCCAGCAGCTTCCTAGCGCGGGTGAGCACCGGGGAGCTGTTTCTT. Its protein is CASSFLARVSTGELFL.

This chain links TRBV6-6 with TRBJ1-5; D might be TRBD1 or TRBD2, each matching 5 bases. TRBJ2-3 matches the DNA end more closely, so the J call is doubtful. The CDR3 runs to 13 residues. The germline V gene has CDR1 MNHNY and CDR2 SVGAGI (reference sequence). The CDR3 reads CAVKTGDAQPQYF. The DNA of the CDR3 is TGTGCCGTGAAGACCGGGGACGCTCAGCCCCAGTATTTT.

This clonotype appeared a few times. The conserved phenylalanine or tryptophan is not found at the CDR3 terminus, so this likely reflects a read error. This CDR3 is CASSLGRADRDQPQHS. DNA of the CDR3: TGTGCCAGCAGCTTAGGGAGGGCAGACAGAGATCAGCCCCAGCATTCT. The rearrangement uses TRBV11-2 and TRBJ1-5; D is perhaps TRBD1 (5 bases). Germline V gene sequence: CDR1 SGHAT, CDR2 FQNNGV. The CDR3 has 16 amino acids. The V end was cut by 1 base, the J end by 5 bases, with 15 bases between.

This clonotype has only a few counts. Just one base apart from a much larger clone, this may be a read error. The J gene is TRBJ2-1, the V gene TRBV10-3, with D unresolved. Germline V gene data show CDR1 as ENHRY and CDR2 as SYGVKD. There are 12 residues in the CDR3. CDR3 protein: CVISDIYNEQFF. In DNA form, the CDR3 reads TGTGTCATCAGTGACATATACAATGAGCAGTTCTTC.

This clonotype occurred once. V and J are TRBV11-2 and TRBJ2-1; perhaps TRBD2 as D (5 bases). The CDR3 runs 15 residues. Germline loops: CDR1 SGHAT, CDR2 FQNNGV. The ends were cut back, 9 bases at V and 4 bases at J, with 19 bases in the middle. The CDR3 DNA is TGTGCCAGTAGCCTCCTCCCGGGGAAGTACAATGAGCAGTTCTTC. Protein product: CASSLLPGKYNEQFF.

This clonotype was seen once. The chain joins TRBV28 to TRBJ2-7; maybe TRBD2 (6 bases). The CDR3 length is 17 residues. Germline CDR1 reads MDHEN; CDR2 reads SYDVKM. The V gene lost 2 bases and the J gene lost 12 bases, with 29 bases spanning the gap. The CDR3 sequence is CASSLGLPGRGRLRWYF. The CDR3, as DNA: TGTGCCAGCAGTTTAGGACTACCGGGACGGGGCCGGCTTAGGTGGTACTTC.

As to this clonotype: This may be a read error, as it is one base from a much larger clone. The CDR3 bases are TGTGCCAGCAACCAAGAACGCCGGACAGGGACAGAGACCCAGTACTTC. It is translated as CASNQERRTGTETQYF. The V call is TRBV14, the J call TRBJ2-5, with TRBD1 identical over 8 bases. Germline CDR1 reads SGHDN; CDR2 reads FVKESK. The CDR3 runs 16 residues.

Notes on this clonotype: The junction shows a germline mismatch at one end, possibly a read error. This chain joins TRBV11-2 and TRBJ2-5; D not certain. Germline values: CDR1 SGHAT, CDR2 FQNNGV. The CDR3 runs 18 residues. CDR3 region: CAGSLQTGPLARMEIQYF. The CDR3 nucleotides are TGTGCCGGCAGCTTGCAGACCGGGCCCCTGGCAAGAATGGAGATCCAGTACTTC. Looking up the rest from reference TRBV11-2 and TRBJ2-5 gives the full variable domain: EAGVAQSPRYKIIEKRQSVAFWCNPISGHATLYWYQQILGQGPKLLIQFQNNGVVDDSQLPKDRFSAERLKGVDSTLKIQPAKLEDSAVYLCAGSLQTGPLARMEIQYFGPGTRLLVL.

As for this clonotype: Germline and junction disagree at one end, which may indicate a read error. V and J are TRBV4-1 and TRBJ1-5; D not certain. The germline gives CDR1 MGHRA, CDR2 YSYEKL. This CDR3 comprises 16 residues. This chain's CDR3 is CASGATDGSLNQPQHF. In DNA form, the CDR3 reads TGCGCCAGCGGCGCGACTGACGGGTCCCTCAATCAGCCCCAACATTTT.